One sample yielded the 7 T cell receptor beta chains listed below, sequenced in a study of coeliac disease (dated 2022 in TCRdb). The library came from the immunoSEQ multiplex PCR assay. Not all clones reach the TCRdb copy of this immuneACCESS table, which keeps in-frame sequences only. Checked studies attribute under half of the gap to unresolved V genes and leave the rest unexplained. The sample data list roughly 2,500 clones, and roughly two thirds of these were observed just once. The top ten constitute less than 30% of the sample. Sequencing was done on a sample of intraepithelial lymphocytes from the gut. The cell subset or site tag for this specimen amounts to: intraepithelial cell (IEC) fraction of small intestinal biopsy. The receptor set was obtained from a woman in her 70s with celiac disease on a gluten-free diet.

V usage is TRBV9 and J usage is TRBJ2-1, with 11 bases lining up with TRBD1. CDR1 is SGDLS and CDR2 is YYNGEE in the germline V gene. With 0 bases clipped from V and 8 bases from J, the junction kept 7 bases outside the gene matches. The CDR3 has 16 residues. The CDR3: CASSVDQGQGGDEQFF. CDR3 DNA: TGTGCCAGCAGCGTAGACCAGGGACAGGGGGGCGATGAGCAGTTCTTC. The full variable domain, with the rest looked up from reference TRBV9 and TRBJ2-1, is DSGVTQTPKHLITATGQRVTLRCSPRSGDLSVYWYQQSLDQGLQFLIQYYNGEERAKGNILERFSAQQFPDLHSELNLSSLELGDSALYFCASSVDQGQGGDEQFFGPGTRLTVL.

This clone was observed a handful of times. As DNA, the CDR3 is TGCGCCAGCAGCCAGGATAGCGGGGAGGGCCGATCGCAGTATTTT. Translation gives CASSQDSGEGRSQYF. The chain links TRBV4-3 to TRBJ2-3; 8 bases are shared with TRBD2. The germline V gene has CDR1 LGHNA and CDR2 YSLEER. The trim removed 3 bases at V and 10 bases at J, leaving 12 bases unmatched. This CDR3 is built from 15 residues.

This clone was seen only a few times. Compared with germline, one end of the junction differs, possibly owing to a read error. The chain has TRBV5-1 and TRBJ1-2; tentative D call: TRBD1 (5 bases). Germline V gives CDR1 SGHRS, CDR2 YFSETQ. This CDR3 has 11 residues. CDR3 in amino acids: CASSEGVGYTF. DNA for the CDR3: TGTGCCAGCAGCGAAGGGGTTGGCTACACCTTC.

This clone has a single count. Relative to the germline gene, one junction end is altered; a read error may explain this. The rearrangement uses TRBV6-6 and TRBJ1-2; no definite D call. Germline V gives CDR1 MNHNY, CDR2 SVGAGI (reference sequence). The CDR3 runs to 11 residues. In DNA form, the CDR3 reads TGTGCCAGCAGTTATGAGGGCGCAGGATCCTTC. Residues: CASSYEGAGSF.

In the case of this clone: Compared with germline, one end of the junction differs, possibly owing to a read error. The V call is TRBV7-2, the J call TRBJ1-3; 10 bases map to TRBD1. Per the germline V gene, CDR1 is SGHTA and CDR2 is FQGNSA. The CDR3 loop spans 16 amino acids. CDR3 bases: TGTGCCAGCAGCATAGCCGGGACAGGGGCTGGAAACACCATATATTTT. This gives the protein CASSIAGTGAGNTIYF.

V gene TRBV4-3 combines with J gene TRBJ2-5; D remains ambiguous. Looked up from germline, CDR1 is LGHNA and CDR2 is YSLEER. Trimming shortened V by 0 bases and J by 4 bases, and 12 bases separated the two germline ends. The CDR3 sequence is 15 residues long. In DNA form, the CDR3 reads TGCGCCAGCAGCCAAGATAACCTAGTGGGAGAGACCCAGTACTTC. Amino acid sequence: CASSQDNLVGETQYF.

The rearrangement uses TRBV19 and TRBJ1-1, with D possibly being TRBD1 (6 bases). V lost 4 bases and J lost 0, with 12 bases in between. The CDR3 spans 15 residues. Germline V gene sequence: CDR1 LNHDA, CDR2 SQIVND (reference sequence). The CDR3 here is CASSRNREMNTEAFF. The CDR3 DNA reads as TGTGCCAGTAGTAGAAACAGGGAAATGAACACTGAAGCTTTCTTT.